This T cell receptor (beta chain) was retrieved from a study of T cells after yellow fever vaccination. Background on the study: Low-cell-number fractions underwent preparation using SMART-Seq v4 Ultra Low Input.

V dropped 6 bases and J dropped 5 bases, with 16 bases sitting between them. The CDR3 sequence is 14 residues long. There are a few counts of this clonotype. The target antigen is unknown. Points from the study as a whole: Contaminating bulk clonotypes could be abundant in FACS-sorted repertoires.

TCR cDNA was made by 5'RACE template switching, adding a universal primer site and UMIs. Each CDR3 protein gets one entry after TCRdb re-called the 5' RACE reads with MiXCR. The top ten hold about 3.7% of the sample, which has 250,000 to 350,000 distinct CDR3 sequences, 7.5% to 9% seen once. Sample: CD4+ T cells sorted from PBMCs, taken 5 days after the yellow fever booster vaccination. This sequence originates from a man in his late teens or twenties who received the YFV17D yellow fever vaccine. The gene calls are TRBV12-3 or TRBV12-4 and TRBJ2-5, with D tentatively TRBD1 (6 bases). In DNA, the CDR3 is TGTGCCAGCAGCCAGCAGGGGCTTGGGGAGACCCAGTACTTC. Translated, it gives CASSQQGLGETQYF.